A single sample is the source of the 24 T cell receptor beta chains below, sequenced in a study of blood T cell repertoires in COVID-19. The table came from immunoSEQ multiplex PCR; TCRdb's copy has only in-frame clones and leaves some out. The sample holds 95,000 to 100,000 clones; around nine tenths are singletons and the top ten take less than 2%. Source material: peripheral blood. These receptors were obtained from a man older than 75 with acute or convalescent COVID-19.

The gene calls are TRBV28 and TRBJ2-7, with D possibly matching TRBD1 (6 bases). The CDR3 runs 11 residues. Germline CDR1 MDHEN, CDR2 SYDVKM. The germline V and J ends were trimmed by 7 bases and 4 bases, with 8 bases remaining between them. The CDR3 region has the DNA TGTGCCAGCACCGACAGGTACGAGCAGTACTTC. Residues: CASTDRYEQYF.

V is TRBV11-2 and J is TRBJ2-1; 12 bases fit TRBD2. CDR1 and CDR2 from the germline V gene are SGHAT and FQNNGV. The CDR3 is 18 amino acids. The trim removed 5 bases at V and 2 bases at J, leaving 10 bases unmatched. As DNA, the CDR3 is TGTGCCAGCAGCCCCTGGACTAGCGGGGCTGCCCCCTACAATGAGCAGTTCTTC. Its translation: CASSPWTSGAAPYNEQFF. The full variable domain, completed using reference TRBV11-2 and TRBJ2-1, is EAGVAQSPRYKIIEKRQSVAFWCNPISGHATLYWYQQILGQGPKLLIQFQNNGVVDDSQLPKDRFSAERLKGVDSTLKIQPAKLEDSAVYLCASSPWTSGAAPYNEQFFGPGTRLTVL.

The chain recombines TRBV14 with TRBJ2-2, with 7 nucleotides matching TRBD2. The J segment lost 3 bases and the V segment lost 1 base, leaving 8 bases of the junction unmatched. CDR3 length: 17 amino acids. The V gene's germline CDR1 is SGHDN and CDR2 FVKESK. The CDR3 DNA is TGTGCCAGCAGCCAAGCGTACGGGAGGCCCCACACCGGGGAGCTGTTTTTT. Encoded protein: CASSQAYGRPHTGELFF.

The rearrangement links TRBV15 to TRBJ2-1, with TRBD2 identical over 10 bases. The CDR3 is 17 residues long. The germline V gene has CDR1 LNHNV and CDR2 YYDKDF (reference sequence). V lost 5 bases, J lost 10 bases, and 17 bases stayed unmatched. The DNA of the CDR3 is TGTGCCACCAGCCCGAACACCATAGCGGGAGGTTTTAGGGAGCAGTTCTTC. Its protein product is CATSPNTIAGGFREQFF.

DNA for the CDR3: TGTGCCAGCAGCCTAGGGGCGGCGGGAGGGATCGAGACCCAGTACTTC. Protein: CASSLGAAGGIETQYF. This sequence joins TRBV7-6 and TRBJ2-5; 9 nucleotides agree with TRBD2. The CDR3 runs 16 residues. Germline CDR1 reads SGHVS; CDR2 reads FNYEAQ. Losses at the gene ends were 5 bases for V and 5 bases for J; bases not matched to a gene: 12.

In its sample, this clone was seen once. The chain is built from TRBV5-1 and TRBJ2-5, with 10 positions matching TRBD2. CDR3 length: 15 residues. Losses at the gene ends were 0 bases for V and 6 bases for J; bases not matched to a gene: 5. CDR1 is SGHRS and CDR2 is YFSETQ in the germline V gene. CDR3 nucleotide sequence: TGCGCCAGCAGCTTGGAAGCGGGAGGGCCGCAGACCCAGTACTTC. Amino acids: CASSLEAGGPQTQYF.

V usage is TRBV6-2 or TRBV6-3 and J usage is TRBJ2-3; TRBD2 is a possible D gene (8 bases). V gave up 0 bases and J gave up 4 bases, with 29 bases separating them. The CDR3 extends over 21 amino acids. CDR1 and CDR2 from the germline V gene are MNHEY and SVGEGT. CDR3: CASSYSMGGGTGGPYSDTQYF. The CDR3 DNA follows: TGTGCCAGCAGTTACTCGATGGGAGGGGGCACGGGAGGGCCTTATTCAGATACGCAGTATTTT.

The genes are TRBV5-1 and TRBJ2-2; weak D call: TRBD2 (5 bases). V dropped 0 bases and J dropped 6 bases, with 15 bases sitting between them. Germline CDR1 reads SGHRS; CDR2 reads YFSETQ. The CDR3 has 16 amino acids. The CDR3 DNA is TGCGCCAGCAGCTTGGATATTTTGAGGGCCGCCGGGGAGCTGTTTTTT. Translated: CASSLDILRAAGELFF.

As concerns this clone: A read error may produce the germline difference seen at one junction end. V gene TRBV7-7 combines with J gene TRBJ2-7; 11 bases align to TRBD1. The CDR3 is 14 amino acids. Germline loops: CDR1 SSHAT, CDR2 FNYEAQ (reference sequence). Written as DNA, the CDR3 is TGTGCTAGCAGAGGGGACAGGGGGATGTGCGAGCAGTACTTC. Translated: CASRGDRGMCEQYF.

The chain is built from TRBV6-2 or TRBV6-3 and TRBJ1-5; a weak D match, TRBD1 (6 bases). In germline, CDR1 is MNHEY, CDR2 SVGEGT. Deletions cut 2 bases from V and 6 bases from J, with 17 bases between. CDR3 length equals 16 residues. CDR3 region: CASSYANRERGQPQHF. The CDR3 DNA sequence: TGTGCCAGCAGTTACGCTAACAGGGAAAGGGGTCAGCCCCAGCATTTT.

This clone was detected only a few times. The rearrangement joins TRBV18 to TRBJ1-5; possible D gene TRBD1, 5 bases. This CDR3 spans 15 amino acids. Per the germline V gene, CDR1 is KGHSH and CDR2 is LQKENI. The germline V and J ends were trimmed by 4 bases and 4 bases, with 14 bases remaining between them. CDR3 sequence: CASSRGGTQNQPQHF. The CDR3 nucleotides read TGTGCCAGCTCACGGGGCGGGACTCAAAATCAGCCCCAGCATTTT.

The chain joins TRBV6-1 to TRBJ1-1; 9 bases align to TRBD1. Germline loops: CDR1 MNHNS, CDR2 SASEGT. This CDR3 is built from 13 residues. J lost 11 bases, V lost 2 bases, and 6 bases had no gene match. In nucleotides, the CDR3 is TGTGCCAGCAGTGAAAGGGGACAGGGTCGTGCTTTCTTT. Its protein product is CASSERGQGRAFF.

Here the CDR3 reads CASSSGTSGSTDTQYF. CDR3 nucleotides: TGTGCCAGCAGTTCCGGGACTAGCGGGAGCACAGATACGCAGTATTTT. The genes are TRBV7-2 and TRBJ2-3; 12 bases line up with TRBD2. Trimming at V came to 6 bases and at J to 0 bases, leaving 4 bases not matched to a gene. Germline V CDR1 and CDR2: SGHTA, FQGNSA. This CDR3 has 16 residues.

CDR3 DNA sequence: TGTGCCAGCAAACCCTCGGGACAGGGTGGCTCACCCCTCCACTTT. Amino acid sequence: CASKPSGQGGSPLHF. This chain uses TRBV19 with TRBJ1-6; 9 nucleotides match TRBD1. CDR1 LNHDA and CDR2 SQIVND come from the germline V gene (reference sequence). The CDR3 has 15 amino acids. V shed 9 bases, J shed 10 bases, and the junction held 13 bases outside the gene matches.

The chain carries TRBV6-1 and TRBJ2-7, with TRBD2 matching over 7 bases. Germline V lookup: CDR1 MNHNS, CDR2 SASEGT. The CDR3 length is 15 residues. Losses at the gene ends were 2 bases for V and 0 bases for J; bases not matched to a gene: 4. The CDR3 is CASSETGGGSYEQYF. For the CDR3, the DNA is TGTGCCAGCAGTGAAACGGGAGGAGGCTCCTACGAGCAGTACTTC.

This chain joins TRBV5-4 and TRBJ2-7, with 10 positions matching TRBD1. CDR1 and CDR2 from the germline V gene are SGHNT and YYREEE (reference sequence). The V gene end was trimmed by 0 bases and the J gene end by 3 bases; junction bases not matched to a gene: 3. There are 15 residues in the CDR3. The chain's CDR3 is CASSLEDRGFYEQYF. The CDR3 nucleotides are TGTGCCAGCAGCTTGGAGGACAGGGGGTTCTACGAGCAGTACTTC. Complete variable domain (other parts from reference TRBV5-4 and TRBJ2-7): ETGVTQSPTHLIKTRGQQVTLRCSSQSGHNTVSWYQQALGQGPQFIFQYYREEENGRGNFPPRFSGLQFPNYSSELNVNALELDDSALYLCASSLEDRGFYEQYFGPGTRLTVT.

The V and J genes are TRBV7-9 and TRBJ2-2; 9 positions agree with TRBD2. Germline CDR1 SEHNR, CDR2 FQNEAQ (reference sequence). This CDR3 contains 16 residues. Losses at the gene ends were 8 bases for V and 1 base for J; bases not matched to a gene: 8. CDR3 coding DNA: TGTGCCAGCCACGCGGGGGGGAGTAGGAACACCGGGGAGCTGTTTTTT. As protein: CASHAGGSRNTGELFF. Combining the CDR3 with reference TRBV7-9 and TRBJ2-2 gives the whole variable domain DTGVSQNPRHKITKRGQNVTFRCDPISEHNRLYWYRQTLGQGPEFLTYFQNEAQLEKSRLLSDRFSAERPKGSFSTLEIQRTEQGDSAMYLCASHAGGSRNTGELFFGEGSRLTVL.

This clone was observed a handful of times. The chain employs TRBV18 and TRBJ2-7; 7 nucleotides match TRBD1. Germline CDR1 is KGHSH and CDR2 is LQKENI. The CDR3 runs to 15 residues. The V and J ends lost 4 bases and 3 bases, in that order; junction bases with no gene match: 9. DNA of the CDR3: TGTGCCAGCTCACTAGGTGCAGGGGGAATCTACGAGCAGTACTTC. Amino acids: CASSLGAGGIYEQYF.

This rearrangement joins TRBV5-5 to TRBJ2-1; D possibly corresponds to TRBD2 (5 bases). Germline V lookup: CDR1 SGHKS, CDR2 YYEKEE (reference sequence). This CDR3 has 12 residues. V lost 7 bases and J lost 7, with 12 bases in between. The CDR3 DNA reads TGTGCCAGCGCGAGGGCCGGGAATGAGCAGTTCTTC. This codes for CASARAGNEQFF.

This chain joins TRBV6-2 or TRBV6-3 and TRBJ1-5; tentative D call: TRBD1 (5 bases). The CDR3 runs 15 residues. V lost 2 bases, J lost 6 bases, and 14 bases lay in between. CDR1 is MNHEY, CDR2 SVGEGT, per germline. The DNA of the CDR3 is TGTGCCAGCAGTTACGGGGCAGGGTTAGGTCAGCCCCAGCATTTT. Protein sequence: CASSYGAGLGQPQHF.

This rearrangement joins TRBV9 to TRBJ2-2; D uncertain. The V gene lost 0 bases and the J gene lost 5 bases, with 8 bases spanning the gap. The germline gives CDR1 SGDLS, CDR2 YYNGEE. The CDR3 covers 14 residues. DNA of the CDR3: TGTGCCAGCAGCGTAGGCAGGCTAACCGGGGAGCTGTTTTTT. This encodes CASSVGRLTGELFF.

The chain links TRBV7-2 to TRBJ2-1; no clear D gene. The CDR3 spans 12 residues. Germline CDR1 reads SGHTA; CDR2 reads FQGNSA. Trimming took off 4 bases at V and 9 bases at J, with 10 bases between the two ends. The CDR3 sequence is CASSSNYREQFF. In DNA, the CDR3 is TGTGCCAGCAGCTCTAACTACCGTGAGCAGTTCTTC.

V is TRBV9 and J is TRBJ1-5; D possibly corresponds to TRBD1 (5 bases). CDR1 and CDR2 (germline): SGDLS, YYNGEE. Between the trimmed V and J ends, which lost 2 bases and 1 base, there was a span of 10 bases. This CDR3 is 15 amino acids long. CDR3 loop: CASSVGGSSNQPQHF. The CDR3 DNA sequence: TGTGCCAGCAGCGTTGGGGGGTCGAGCAATCAGCCCCAGCATTTT.

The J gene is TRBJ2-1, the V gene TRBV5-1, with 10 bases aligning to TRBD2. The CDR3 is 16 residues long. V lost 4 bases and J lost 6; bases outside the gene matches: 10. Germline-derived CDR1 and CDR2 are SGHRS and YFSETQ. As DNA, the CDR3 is TGCGCCAGCAGCCCGGTCACAGCGGGAGGGCCCAATGAGCAGTTCTTC. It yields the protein CASSPVTAGGPNEQFF.